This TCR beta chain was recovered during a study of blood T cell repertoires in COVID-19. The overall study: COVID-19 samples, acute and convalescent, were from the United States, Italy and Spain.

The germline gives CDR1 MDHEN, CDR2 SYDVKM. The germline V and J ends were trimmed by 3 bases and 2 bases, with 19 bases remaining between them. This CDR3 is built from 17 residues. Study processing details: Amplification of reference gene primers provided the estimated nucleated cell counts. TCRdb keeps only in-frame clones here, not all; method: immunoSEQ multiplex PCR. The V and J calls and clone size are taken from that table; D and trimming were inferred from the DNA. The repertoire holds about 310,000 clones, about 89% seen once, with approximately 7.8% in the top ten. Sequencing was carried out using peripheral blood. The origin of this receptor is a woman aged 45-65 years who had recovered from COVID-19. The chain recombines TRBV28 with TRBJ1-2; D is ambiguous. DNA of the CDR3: TGTGCCAGCAGTTTCTCCTTGGAAGGGAGGATCAACTATGGCTACACCTTC. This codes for CASSFSLEGRINYGYTF.